This T cell receptor (beta chain) was observed in a study of blood T cell repertoires in COVID-19. Study-wide background: Some COVID-19 samples were acute and others convalescent; all came from the United States, Italy and Spain. Sample material is recorded as cDNA or gDNA derived from T cells, B-cell-depleted T cells, or PBMCs.

Source study methods: Quantification of nucleated cells was approximated via reference gene primer amplification. The method was immunoSEQ multiplex PCR; TCRdb's version includes in-frame clones alone and lacks a portion of them. V and J calls and clone size are those listed in that table; D and trimming were worked out from the DNA. Of 100,000 to 150,000 clones listed, approximately 71% were seen once; the top ten hold 7.9%. This clone has only one observation. J gave up 9 bases and V 0 bases, and 7 bases lay outside the gene matches. The CDR3 covers 14 residues. Looked up from germline, CDR1 is SGHKS and CDR2 is YYEKEE (reference sequence).

The chain has TRBV5-5 and TRBJ2-7, with TRBD1 identical over 9 bases. The sequencing input was peripheral blood. The TCR originated in a human donor in a cohort sampled during active COVID-19. The CDR3 coding sequence is TGTGCCAGCAGCTTGGGGACAGGGGCCCCCCGGCAGTACTTC. Translating it yields CASSLGTGAPRQYF. Variable domain in full (rest from reference TRBV5-5 and TRBJ2-7): DAGVTQSPTHLIKTRGQQVTLRCSPISGHKSVSWYQQVLGQGPQFIFQYYEKEERGRGNFPDRFSARQFPNYSSELNVNALLLGDSALYLCASSLGTGAPRQYFGPGTRLTVT.